One T cell receptor (beta chain) is described in this entry. This clonotype was picked up a small number of times. Which antigen it targets is not known. Base qualities are not recorded, but no much larger clone differs from it by a single base. The data belong to a study of regulatory and conventional T cells in breast cancer (dated by TCRdb to between 2015 and 2016). The method was PCR. Sequencer: Illumina MiSeq. TCRdb reworked the public reads: Q25 trimming with fastp, MiXCR clone assembly, productive beta chains retained. Each CDR3 protein appears once, grouped with its most common genes and DNA. The sample table shows 15,000 or so distinct CDR3 sequences, and around a third are seen once. Of the sample, 1.5% to 2% is held by the ten largest clones. V and J are truncated by 3 bases and 2 bases respectively, leaving an intervening sequence of 16 bases. Inclusive of the bounding cysteine and phenylalanine, the CDR3 is 16 residues long. Of the read, only the CDR3 DNA is kept; its 48 bases are in frame from base 1.

The material sequenced was conventional T cells from blood. The rearrangement joined TRBV12-3 or TRBV12-4 to TRBJ1-1; tentative D gene TRBD1, with 5 bases matching. The receptor was isolated from a female donor in good health. The sequenced DNA is TGTGCCAGCAGTTTGGGGACGCGGGAGCCTAACACTGAAGCTTTCTTT. The translation is CASSLGTREPNTEAFF.